This TCR beta chain comes out of a study of blood T cells in healthy people across ages. A word on this clonotype: Its antigen remains unknown.

V dropped 7 bases and J dropped 19 bases, with 20 bases sitting between them. CDR1 is MDHEN, CDR2 SYDVKM, per germline. The length of the CDR3 is 12 residues. Then a second PCR, running about 6 to 12 cycles, was carried out with a sample-barcoded 5' primer and a J-beta primer mix. MiXCR was run by TCRdb on the 5' RACE reads, yielding one entry per CDR3 protein. The data hold around 320,000 distinct CDR3 sequences, with around 27% observed a single time. Study-level points and caveats: Strong correlation existed between TCR beta diversity and naive T cell percentage. Diversity of TCR beta per million T cells declined in a roughly linear way with age. Unknown donor CMV status possibly confounded expanded clonotype changes. No conclusive comparison of naive versus antigen-experienced cells was possible with unsorted PBMCs.

This sequence was found in a woman in her 70s in good health. This sequence joins TRBV28 and TRBJ1-6; D is ambiguous. Sequenced input: blood. The DNA of the CDR3 is TGTGCCAGCACCGCAGGCCCCCAACCCAAACACTTT. Its translation: CASTAGPQPKHF. The variable domain in full, completed from reference TRBV28 and TRBJ1-6, reads DVKVTQSSRYLVKRTGEKVFLECVQDMDHENMFWYRQDPGLGLRLIYFSYDVKMKEKGDIPEGYSVSREKKERFSLILESASTNQTSMYLCASTAGPQPKHFGNGTRLTVT.